This TCR beta chain was sequenced for a study of CD8+CD57+ T cells in acquired aplastic anemia. Findings of the study overall: There were some 30 CD8+ CDR3 sequences that occurred in both patients and controls.

Per germline, CDR1 SNHLY and CDR2 FYNNEI. The CDR3 covers 15 residues. Trimming pared 10 bases from V and 5 bases from J, leaving 23 bases between. Genomic DNA, serving as template, underwent TCR beta VDJ and CDR3 profiling. TCRdb reanalysed the reads using MiXCR and keeps one entry per CDR3 protein. The sample lists about 150,000 distinct CDR3 sequences; roughly 48% were seen once. CD8+CD57+ cell expansion, shown by flow cytometry, had occurred in the patients selected for sequencing. Every patient was diagnosed with severe acquired aplastic anemia. For this clonotype: Its antigen is not identified.

The source of this sequence is a human donor with aplastic anemia. The sample was sorted CD4+, CD8+, or CD8+CD57+ T cells (not recorded which) from PBMCs. V and J are TRBV2 and TRBJ1-2; D perhaps matches TRBD1 (6 bases). The CDR3: CATKRQEQSVYGYTF. CDR3 nucleotides: TGTGCCACCAAGAGACAGGAACAAAGCGTATATGGCTACACCTTC.